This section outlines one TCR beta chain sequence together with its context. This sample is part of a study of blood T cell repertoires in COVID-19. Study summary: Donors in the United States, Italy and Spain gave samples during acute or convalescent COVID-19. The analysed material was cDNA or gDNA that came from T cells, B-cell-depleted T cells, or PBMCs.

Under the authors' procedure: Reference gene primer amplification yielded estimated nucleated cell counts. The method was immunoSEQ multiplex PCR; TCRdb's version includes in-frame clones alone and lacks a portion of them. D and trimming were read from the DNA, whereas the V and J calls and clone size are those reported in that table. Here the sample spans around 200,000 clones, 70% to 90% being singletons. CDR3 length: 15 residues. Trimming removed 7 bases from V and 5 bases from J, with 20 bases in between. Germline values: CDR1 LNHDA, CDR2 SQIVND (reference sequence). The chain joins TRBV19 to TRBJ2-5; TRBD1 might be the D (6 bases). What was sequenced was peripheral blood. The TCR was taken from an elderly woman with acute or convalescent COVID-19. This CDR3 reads CASKDGRQARETQYF. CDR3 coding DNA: TGTGCCAGTAAGGACGGCCGACAGGCCAGGGAGACCCAGTACTTC. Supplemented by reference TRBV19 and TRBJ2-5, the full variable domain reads DGGITQSPKYLFRKEGQNVTLSCEQNLNHDAMYWYRQDPGQGLRLIYYSQIVNDFQKGDIAEGYSVSREKKESFPLTVTSAQKNPTAFYLCASKDGRQARETQYFGPGTRLLVL.